These T cell receptor beta chains were read from a single sample in a study of T-cell reconstitution after alpha-beta-depleted transplantation in children. TCRdb ran MiXCR on the PCR reads and lists one entry per CDR3 protein. Altogether around 600,000 distinct CDR3 sequences are present, more than 20% being singletons, with the ten largest covering roughly 13%. Sequenced material: PBMCs, mostly from graft donor cells, taken 360 days after TCRalphabeta/CD19-depleted stem cell transplant. Receptor source: a boy younger than two who had a stem cell transplant for acute myeloid leukemia, so the T cells may come from the graft donor. CDR3s include the opening cysteine and the closing phenylalanine or tryptophan. The D gene is left open where the match is weak. Rows give clone size only sometimes, using once, few, many, or a class for an expanded clone.

j_gene | d_gene | v_gene | len | abundance | CDR3nt | CDR3aa
TRBJ2-1 | TRBD1 | TRBV12-3/TRBV12-4 | 14 | many | TGTGCCACTAACTCCGGGACAGGGGCCAATGAGCAGTTCTTC | CATNSGTGANEQFF
TRBJ1-2 | TRBD1 | TRBV4-1 | 15 | - | TGCGCCAGCAGCCATGGAAGGACAGGACACTATGGCTACACCTTC | CASSHGRTGHYGYTF
TRBJ1-5 | - | TRBV7-2 | 15 | - | TGTGCCAGCAGCTTAGGACAGTATAGCAATCAGCCCCAGCATTTT | CASSLGQYSNQPQHF
TRBJ1-1 | TRBD1 | TRBV15 | 15 | many | TGTGCCACCAGCAGTCCAGGGGGCCGGTTCACTGAAGCTTTCTTT | CATSSPGGRFTEAFF
TRBJ1-5 | - | TRBV4-2 | 19 | - | TGTGCCAGCAGCCAAGATGTAGTGGAGGGTCCTAAGGGGAATCAGCCCCAGCATTTT | CASSQDVVEGPKGNQPQHF
TRBJ1-2 | - | TRBV20-1 | 12 | - | TGCAGTGCTAGCGACCCCATGGGTGGCTACACCTTC | CSASDPMGGYTF
TRBJ2-3 | TRBD2 | TRBV5-1 | 17 | many | TGCGCCAGCAGCTTGACCAGCGGGGGCTCCCGCACAGATACGCAGTATTTT | CASSLTSGGSRTDTQYF
TRBJ1-2 | - | TRBV20-1 | 16 | - | TGCAGTGCTAGAGACCTGCTGAAACAGTCATACGATGGCTACACCTTC | CSARDLLKQSYDGYTF
TRBJ2-1 | TRBD1 | TRBV11-2 | 15 | few | TGTGCCAGCAGCTCCCCGTATAGGGGGCTAGTTGAGCAGTTCTTC | CASSSPYRGLVEQFF
TRBJ2-2 | - | TRBV30 | 15 | few | TGTGCCTGGAACGCCGAGACCCTTAACACCGGGGAGCTGTTTTTT | CAWNAETLNTGELFF
TRBJ1-1 | - | TRBV21-1 | 13 | - | TGTGCCAGCAGCAATGTGAGGGGCGCTGAAGCTTTCTTT | CASSNVRGAEAFF
TRBJ2-1 | TRBD2 | TRBV3-1 | 14 | - | TGTGCCAGCAGCCCTTTAGCGGGGGTAAATGAGCAGTTCTTC | CASSPLAGVNEQFF
TRBJ2-3 | TRBD2 | TRBV29-1 | 15 | many | TGCAGCGTGGCTAAAGCGGGGGCCCGCACAGATACGCAGTATTTT | CSVAKAGARTDTQYF
TRBJ1-3 | - | TRBV6-5 | 12 | many | TGTGCCAGCAGTTCGAATGGAAACACCATATATTTT | CASSSNGNTIYF
TRBJ2-7 | - | TRBV10-3 | 14 | many | TGTGCCATCAGCCGGACAGACCGAGCCTACGAGCAGTACTTC | CAISRTDRAYEQYF
TRBJ2-7 | - | TRBV12-3/TRBV12-4 | 12 | - | TGTGCCAGCAGCCCCCGCGTGGGGGTCGCGTACTTC | CASSPRVGVAYF
TRBJ2-1 | - | TRBV7-9 | 15 | - | TGTGCCAGCAGCGTATCCGGACCTCTATACAATGAGCAGTTCTTC | CASSVSGPLYNEQFF
TRBJ2-5 | - | TRBV20-1 | 14 | - | TGCAGTGCTTTAGAGGGGGGCCACCAAGAGACCCAGTACTTC | CSALEGGHQETQYF
TRBJ2-2 | - | TRBV7-9 | 13 | few | TGTGCCAGCAGCTTCCTCGGCTCCGGGGAGCTGTTTTTT | CASSFLGSGELFF
TRBJ2-7 | - | TRBV7-2 | 13 | - | TGTGCCAGCAGCTTCCCTGGTCCCTACGAGCAGTACTTC | CASSFPGPYEQYF
TRBJ1-1 | - | TRBV11-2 | 16 | - | TGTGCCAGCAGCTTACAGCCAAGCCTACTGAACACTGAAGCTTTCTTT | CASSLQPSLLNTEAFF
TRBJ2-2 | - | TRBV29-1 | 12 | - | TGCAGCGTCCCTGGATGGACCGGGGAGCTGTTTTTT | CSVPGWTGELFF
TRBJ2-7 | - | TRBV7-2 | 14 | few | TGTGCCAGCAGCTTAGTCGCAGCCTACTACGAGCAGTACTTC | CASSLVAAYYEQYF
TRBJ2-2 | - | TRBV29-1 | 14 | many | TGCAGCGTTGTAAGGGGCCCAAACACCGGGGAGCTGTTTTTT | CSVVRGPNTGELFF
TRBJ2-3 | - | TRBV30 | 12 | - | TGTGCCTGGGGCGGCTTGGGAGATACGCAGTATTTT | CAWGGLGDTQYF
TRBJ2-1 | - | TRBV6-5 | 14 | - | TGTGCCAGCAGGTTGACTATGTCCCCCAATGAGCAGTTCTTC | CASRLTMSPNEQFF
TRBJ2-3 | TRBD2 | TRBV24-1 | 18 | - | TGTGCCACCAGTGATTTGTCGACGGCGGGGGTGACCACAGATACGCAGTATTTT | CATSDLSTAGVTTDTQYF
TRBJ1-1 | - | TRBV5-1 | 18 | - | TGCGCCAGCACCCCCCGTGTGGGCGGGGGCCGCCTGAACACTGAAGCTTTCTTT | CASTPRVGGGRLNTEAFF
TRBJ1-2 | - | TRBV18 | 14 | - | TGTGCCAGCTCACCGGAGGGGGACCTCTATGGCTACACCTTC | CASSPEGDLYGYTF
TRBJ1-2 | - | TRBV6-2/TRBV6-3 | 13 | many | TGTGCCAGCAGTACTGTTTCTAACTATGGCTACACCTTC | CASSTVSNYGYTF